The 19 T cell receptor beta chains listed next were all sequenced from one sample in a study of T cells in localized non-small cell lung cancer. Repertoires were generated with immunoSEQ multiplex PCR, while TCRdb's copy carries only in-frame clones and drops some. The sample records roughly 38,000 clones, roughly 88% being singletons. Here the sequenced sample was peripheral blood mononuclear cells, taken before any cancer treatment. The origin of the receptors is a male donor aged 60 or older with stage II lung adenocarcinoma.

The J gene is TRBJ1-1, the V gene TRBV19; TRBD1 is a possible D gene (5 bases). With 6 bases removed from V and 1 base from J, the gap between germline ends came to 9 bases. Germline V gene lookup returns CDR1 LNHDA and CDR2 SQIVND (reference sequence). The CDR3 is 13 residues long. For the CDR3, the DNA is TGTGCCAGTAGCTACGGACAGAACACTGAAGCTTTCTTT. It specifies CASSYGQNTEAFF.

This sequence joins TRBV14 and TRBJ1-1, with D possibly TRBD1 on 6 matching bases. The CDR3 loop spans 13 amino acids. V was pared by 4 bases and J by 1 base, with 7 bases between. Germline lookup yields CDR1 SGHDN and CDR2 FVKESK. The CDR3 spells CASSRTANTEAFF. The CDR3 bases are TGTGCCAGCAGCCGGACAGCGAACACTGAAGCTTTCTTT.

The V call is TRBV18, the J call TRBJ1-6, with 7 nucleotides matching TRBD1. This CDR3 is built from 15 residues. The J segment lost 7 bases and the V segment lost 1 base, leaving 4 bases of the junction unmatched. Germline V lookup: CDR1 KGHSH, CDR2 LQKENI. The CDR3 sequence: CASSPHRGQNSPLHF. The DNA for the CDR3 is TGTGCCAGCTCACCACACCGGGGACAGAATTCACCCCTCCACTTT.

The V and J genes are TRBV4-1 and TRBJ1-4; D gene uncertain. CDR1 is MGHRA, CDR2 YSYEKL, per germline. The V and J ends lost 6 bases and 6 bases respectively, with 8 bases between them. This CDR3 is 12 amino acids long. In nucleotides, the CDR3 is TGCGCCAGCAGTCGGCCGTATGAAAAACTGTTTTTT. It specifies CASSRPYEKLFF.

J is TRBJ1-1 and V is TRBV2; no reliable D call. The ends were cut back, 7 bases at V and 1 base at J, with 13 bases in the middle. In germline, CDR1 is SNHLY, CDR2 FYNNEI. There are 14 residues in the CDR3. DNA for the CDR3: TGTGCCAGCACCTTAGAGGCGGGGAACACTGAAGCTTTCTTT. It translates to CASTLEAGNTEAFF.

The V call is TRBV5-1, the J call TRBJ2-7; D is ambiguous. CDR1 SGHRS and CDR2 YFSETQ come from the germline V gene. Trimming removed 4 bases at V and 4 bases at J, with 9 bases between. The CDR3 sequence is 12 residues long. DNA for the CDR3: TGCGCCAGCAGCGCTCAGGATTACGAGCAGTACTTC. As protein: CASSAQDYEQYF.

This chain joins TRBV11-2 and TRBJ2-1; 9 bases are shared with TRBD2. The V gene's germline CDR1 is SGHAT and CDR2 FQNNGV. The V gene end was trimmed by 0 bases and the J gene end by 8 bases; junction bases not matched to a gene: 8. This CDR3 has 16 residues. This chain's CDR3 is CASSLEGSGRIYEQFF. The DNA of the CDR3 is TGTGCCAGCAGCTTAGAGGGTAGCGGGAGAATCTATGAGCAGTTCTTC.

This sequence joins TRBV6-1 and TRBJ1-4; 10 bases are shared with TRBD1. The V gene's germline CDR1 is MNHNS and CDR2 SASEGT. V lost 3 bases to trimming and J lost 10 bases; unmatched junction nucleotides: 8. This CDR3 is built from 15 residues. CDR3 bases: TGTGCCAGCAGTGATGGGACAGGGGTTTTCGCAAAACTGTTTTTT. It is translated as CASSDGTGVFAKLFF.

Regarding this clone: At one boundary the junction diverges from the germline segment, which might be a read error. The chain joins TRBV7-9 to TRBJ2-3, with TRBD2 identical over 10 bases. CDR3 length: 15 amino acids. Per germline, CDR1 SEHNR and CDR2 FQNEAQ (reference sequence). Here the CDR3 DNA reads TGTGCCAGCAGCGTCCCTAGCGGGAGCAAAGATACGCAGTATTTT. It encodes CASSVPSGSKDTQYF.

The V and J genes are TRBV14 and TRBJ2-7; D unresolved. The CDR3 runs to 13 residues. The germline V gene has CDR1 SGHDN and CDR2 FVKESK. The ends were cut back, 4 bases at V and 0 bases at J, with 7 bases in the middle. CDR3 region: CASSRPNSYEQYF. DNA for the CDR3: TGTGCCAGCAGCCGGCCTAACTCCTACGAGCAGTACTTC.

The chain employs TRBV18 and TRBJ2-1; D possibly matches TRBD1 or TRBD2 (5 bases each). The CDR3 is made up of 15 amino acids. Germline V lookup: CDR1 KGHSH, CDR2 LQKENI. V shed 3 bases and J shed 0 bases, with 9 bases lying between them. The CDR3 coding sequence is TGTGCCAGCTCACCTGGGGGAAGCTCCTACAATGAGCAGTTCTTC. Encoded protein: CASSPGGSSYNEQFF.

This clone turned up a few times. The chain carries TRBV7-9 and TRBJ1-2; D may be TRBD1 (5 bases). CDR1 and CDR2 (germline): SEHNR, FQNEAQ (reference sequence). The CDR3 runs 18 residues. Trimming removed 1 base at V and 0 bases at J, with 18 bases between. In DNA, the CDR3 is TGTGCCAGCAGCTTAGATGGGCTCGGGGGTCAAGCTAACTATGGCTACACCTTC. Translation gives CASSLDGLGGQANYGYTF.

Comments on this clone: This sample also contains other DNA sequences that code for the same CDR3. The rearrangement joins TRBV7-2 to TRBJ1-1; D possibly corresponds to TRBD1 (5 bases). V was cut by 5 bases and J by 1 base, with 11 bases left in between. Germline CDR1 is SGHTA and CDR2 is FQGNSA. This CDR3 region has 14 residues. The CDR3 protein is CASSPGTANTEAFF. The CDR3, as DNA: TGTGCCAGCAGCCCCGGGACGGCGAACACTGAAGCTTTCTTT.

The chain has TRBV7-2 and TRBJ2-1; TRBD2 matches at 8 bases. V was pared by 0 bases and J by 3 bases, with 4 bases of the junction left unmatched. CDR3 length: 16 residues. Germline CDR1 is SGHTA and CDR2 is FQGNSA. CDR3 nucleotides: TGTGCCAGCAGCTTAGCTAGCGGGACGGGCTACAATGAGCAGTTCTTC. It yields the protein CASSLASGTGYNEQFF.

The chain joins TRBV9 to TRBJ2-7, with TRBD2 identical over 10 bases. V dropped 3 bases and J dropped 2; count of bases not matched to a gene: 5. The CDR3 consists of 15 residues. Germline loops: CDR1 SGDLS, CDR2 YYNGEE. The CDR3 is CASSARTSGAYEQYF. In nucleotides, the CDR3 is TGTGCCAGCAGCGCCAGGACTAGCGGAGCCTACGAGCAGTACTTC.

The chain recombines TRBV6-5 with TRBJ1-4; D is uncertain. Germline V gene data show CDR1 as MNHEY and CDR2 as SVGAGI. This CDR3 has 15 residues. The ends were cut back, 6 bases at V and 7 bases at J, with 18 bases in the middle. The CDR3 is CASRTGWTGGEKLFF. CDR3 DNA: TGTGCCAGCAGAACGGGGTGGACCGGAGGTGAAAAACTGTTTTTT.

This rearrangement joins TRBV6-5 to TRBJ2-7; tentative D call: TRBD1 (5 bases). CDR3 length: 14 amino acids. The ends were cut back, 6 bases at V and 2 bases at J, with 14 bases in the middle. Germline values: CDR1 MNHEY, CDR2 SVGAGI. CDR3 sequence reads: CASRPDRRAYEQYF. CDR3 nucleotides: TGTGCCAGCAGACCCGACAGAAGGGCCTACGAGCAGTACTTC.

This chain connects TRBV29-1 to TRBJ1-1, with D possibly TRBD1 on 5 matching bases. The CDR3 consists of 13 residues. Germline V gene lookup returns CDR1 SQVTM and CDR2 ANQGSEA. The V and J ends lost 7 bases and 1 base respectively, with 13 bases between them. CDR3 residues: CSALGASNTEAFF. The CDR3 DNA follows: TGCAGCGCACTAGGGGCTTCGAACACTGAAGCTTTCTTT.

This clone has just one count. The CDR3 protein is CASSFPGLAGGEQYF. The CDR3 nucleotides read TGTGCCAGCAGCTTCCCGGGACTAGCGGGAGGTGAGCAGTACTTC. This chain connects TRBV5-6 to TRBJ2-7; 15 nucleotides match TRBD2. The CDR3 spans 15 residues. The V and J ends lost 2 bases and 7 bases, in that order; junction bases with no gene match: 4. Germline-derived CDR1 and CDR2 are SGHDT and YYEEEE. The complete variable domain, with remaining parts taken from reference TRBV5-6 and TRBJ2-7, reads DAGVTQSPTHLIKTRGQQVTLRCSPKSGHDTVSWYQQALGQGPQFIFQYYEEEERQRGNFPDRFSGHQFPNYSSELNVNALLLGDSALYLCASSFPGLAGGEQYFGPGTRLTVT.